The clone carrying this TCR beta chain was observed a handful of times. Antigen: not known. At one end the junction does not follow the germline gene, possibly because of a read error. The record originates from a study of identical twins. TCRdb ran MiXCR on the 5' RACE reads and lists one entry per CDR3 protein. Of hundreds of thousands of distinct CDR3 sequences listed, around 24% were seen once; the top ten hold around 0.48%. Study findings and constraints: For monozygotic twins, models underestimated out-of-frame TCR alpha sharing. An excess of low generation probability was shown by twin-shared out-of-frame alpha sequences.

Germline assignment: CDR1 SGHVS and CDR2 FQNEAQ. The CDR3 extends over 13 amino acids. The same sample was also studied in work on yellow fever vaccine responses in identical twins.

Sequencing was carried out using CD4+ T cells sorted from blood. The receptor was derived from a woman aged 18 to 35 in good health. V gene TRBV7-8 combines with J gene TRBJ1-5, with unresolved D. CDR3 residues: CASGFGDNQPQHF. CDR3 coding DNA: TGTGCCAGCGGCTTCGGCGATAATCAGCCCCAGCATTTT.